Included here is one T cell receptor beta chain sequence, with context. These data originate in a study of T cells after yellow fever vaccination. Trimming pared 5 bases from V and 4 bases from J, leaving 11 bases between. CDR1 and CDR2 (germline): LNHDA, SQIVND (reference sequence). CDR3 length: 14 amino acids. TCRdb redid the calling of the 5' RACE reads with MiXCR, one entry per CDR3 protein. The repertoire holds fewer than 400,000 distinct CDR3 sequences, with roughly 10% as singletons. The specimen comprised CD4+ T cells sorted from PBMCs, sampled 45 days after the yellow fever booster vaccination. The chain recombines TRBV19 with TRBJ2-2; D is unresolved. The origin of this receptor is a man between 18 and 29 years old who received the YFV17D yellow fever vaccine. CDR3 DNA: TGTGCCAGTAGTGCTCGGATGATCACCGGGGAGCTGTTTTTT. Protein product: CASSARMITGELFF.